This T cell receptor beta chain was sequenced in a study of cytotoxic CD8 clonotypes in ibrutinib-treated CLL. The study's findings and limits: Clonality showed a rise at ibrutinib response that reversed toward baseline at progression.

As to this clone: Its antigen is unidentified.

Using immunoSEQ multiplex PCR, the repertoire was profiled, and TCRdb retains in-frame clones only, with some absent. The repertoire holds roughly 160,000 clones, approximately 84% seen once, with about 4.5% in the top ten. Germline V gene sequence: CDR1 DFQATT, CDR2 SNEGSKA (reference sequence). The germline V and J ends were trimmed by 5 bases and 7 bases, with 9 bases remaining between them. This CDR3 spans 11 amino acids. Specimen: PBMCs, collected after 24 months of ibrutinib treatment. The TCR was taken from a human donor with chronic lymphocytic leukemia. The chain carries TRBV20-1 and TRBJ2-1; D unresolved. The CDR3 nucleotides are TGCAGTGCTGGCAGGTTGAATGAGCAGTTCTTC. Protein sequence: CSAGRLNEQFF.